This T cell receptor beta chain was documented in a study of long-term antiretroviral therapy in people with HIV. Every specimen provided roughly 0.85-11 million cryopreserved PBMC before DNA extraction took place. The libraries were made with immunoSEQ v3.0 at survey level. Clones were sequenced by immunoSEQ multiplex PCR, and TCRdb holds only the in-frame ones, with some missing. The sample records around 30,000 clones, roughly 96% being singletons. Per the germline V gene, CDR1 is LNHDA and CDR2 is SQIVND (reference sequence). The CDR3 is made up of 12 amino acids. The V gene lost 10 bases and the J gene lost 4 bases, with 13 bases spanning the gap.

The origin of this receptor is a man aged 30-40 years with HIV. The rearrangement joins TRBV19 to TRBJ1-2; TRBD1 is a possible D gene (6 bases). The sequences come from unsorted PBMCs, collected approximately 6.5 years after starting antiretroviral therapy. CDR3 bases: TGTGCCACCTGGGACATAACCTATGGCTACACCTTC. This translates into CATWDITYGYTF.